This record looks at one T cell receptor beta chain sequence and its context. This specimen comes from a study of blood T cell repertoires in COVID-19. On the study more broadly: From the United States, Italy and Spain came samples of acute and convalescent COVID-19. PBMCs, B-cell-depleted T cells, or T cells provided the cDNA or gDNA that made up the material.

Original processing methods: Amplification of reference gene primers provided the estimated nucleated cell counts. Sequencing used immunoSEQ multiplex PCR; TCRdb keeps in-frame clones, though not all of them. The DNA gave D and trimming, while V, J and clone size come from that table. The sample has under 80,000 clones; over 75% are singletons. There are 15 residues in the CDR3. Trimming shortened V by 1 base and J by 8 bases, and 14 bases separated the two germline ends. The germline V gene has CDR1 SGHDN and CDR2 FVKESK. This receptor was identified in a middle-aged man with acute or convalescent COVID-19. The sequenced material came from peripheral blood. V gene TRBV14 combines with J gene TRBJ1-4; D unresolved. CDR3: CASSQVAGFREKLFF. Written as DNA, the CDR3 is TGTGCCAGCAGCCAAGTGGCCGGATTCAGGGAAAAACTGTTTTTT.